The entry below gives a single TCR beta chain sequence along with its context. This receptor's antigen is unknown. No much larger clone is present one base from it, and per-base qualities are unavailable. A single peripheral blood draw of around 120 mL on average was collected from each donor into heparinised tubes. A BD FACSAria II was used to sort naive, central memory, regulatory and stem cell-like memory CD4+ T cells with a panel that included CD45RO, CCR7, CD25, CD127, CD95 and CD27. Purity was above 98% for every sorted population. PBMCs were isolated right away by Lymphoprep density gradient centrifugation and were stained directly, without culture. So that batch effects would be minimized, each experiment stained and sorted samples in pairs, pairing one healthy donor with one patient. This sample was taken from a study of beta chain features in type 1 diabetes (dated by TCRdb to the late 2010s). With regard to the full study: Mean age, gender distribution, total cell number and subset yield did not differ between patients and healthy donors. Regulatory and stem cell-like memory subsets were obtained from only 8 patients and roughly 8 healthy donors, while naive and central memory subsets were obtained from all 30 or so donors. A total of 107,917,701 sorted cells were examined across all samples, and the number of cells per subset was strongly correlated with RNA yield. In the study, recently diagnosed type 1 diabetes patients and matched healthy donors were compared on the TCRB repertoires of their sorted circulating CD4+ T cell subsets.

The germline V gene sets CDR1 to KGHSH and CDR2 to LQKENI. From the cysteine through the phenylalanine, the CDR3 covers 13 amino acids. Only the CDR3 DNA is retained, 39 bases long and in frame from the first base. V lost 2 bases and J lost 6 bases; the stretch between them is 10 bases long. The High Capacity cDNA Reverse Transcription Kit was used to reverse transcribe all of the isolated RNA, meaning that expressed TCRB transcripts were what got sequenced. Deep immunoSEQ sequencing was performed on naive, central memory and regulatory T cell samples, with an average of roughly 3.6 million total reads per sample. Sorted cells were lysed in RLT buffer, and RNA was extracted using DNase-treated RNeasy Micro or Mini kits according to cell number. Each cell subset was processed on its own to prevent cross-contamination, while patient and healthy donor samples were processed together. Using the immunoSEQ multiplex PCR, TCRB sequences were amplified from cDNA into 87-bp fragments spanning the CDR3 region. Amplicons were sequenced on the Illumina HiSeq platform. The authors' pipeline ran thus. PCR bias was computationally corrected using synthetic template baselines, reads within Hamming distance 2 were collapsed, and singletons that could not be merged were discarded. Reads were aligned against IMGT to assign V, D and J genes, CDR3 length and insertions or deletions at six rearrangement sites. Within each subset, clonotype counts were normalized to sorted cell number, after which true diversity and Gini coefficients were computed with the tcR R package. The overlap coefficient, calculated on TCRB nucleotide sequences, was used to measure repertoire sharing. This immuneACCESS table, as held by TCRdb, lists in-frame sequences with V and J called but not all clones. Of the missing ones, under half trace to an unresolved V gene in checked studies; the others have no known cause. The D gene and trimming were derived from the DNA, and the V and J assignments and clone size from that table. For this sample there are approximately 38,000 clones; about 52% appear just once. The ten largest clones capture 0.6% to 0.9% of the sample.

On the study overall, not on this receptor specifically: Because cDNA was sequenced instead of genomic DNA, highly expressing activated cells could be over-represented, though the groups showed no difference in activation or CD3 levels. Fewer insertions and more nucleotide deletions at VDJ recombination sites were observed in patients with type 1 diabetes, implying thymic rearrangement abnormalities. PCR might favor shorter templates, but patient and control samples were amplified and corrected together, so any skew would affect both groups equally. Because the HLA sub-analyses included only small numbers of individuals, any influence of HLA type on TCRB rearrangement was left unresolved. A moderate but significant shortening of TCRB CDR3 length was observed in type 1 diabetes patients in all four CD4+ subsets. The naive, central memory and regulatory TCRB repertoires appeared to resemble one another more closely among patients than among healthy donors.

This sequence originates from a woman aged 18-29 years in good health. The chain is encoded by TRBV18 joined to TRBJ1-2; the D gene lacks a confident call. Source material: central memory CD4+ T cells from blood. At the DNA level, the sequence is TGTGCCAGCTCACCAAACTTTTTAGATGGCTACACCTTC. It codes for CASSPNFLDGYTF.